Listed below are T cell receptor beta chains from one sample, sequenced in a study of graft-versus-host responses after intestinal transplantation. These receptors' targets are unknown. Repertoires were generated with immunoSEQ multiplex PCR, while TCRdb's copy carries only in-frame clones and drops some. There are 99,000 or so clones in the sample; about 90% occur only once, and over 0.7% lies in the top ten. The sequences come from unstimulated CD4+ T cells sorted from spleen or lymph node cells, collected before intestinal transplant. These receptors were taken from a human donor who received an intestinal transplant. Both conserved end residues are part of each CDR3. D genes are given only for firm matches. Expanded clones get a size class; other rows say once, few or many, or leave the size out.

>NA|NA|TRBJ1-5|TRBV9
TGTGCCAGCAGCGTAGGAATGAATCAGCCCCAGCATTTT
CASSVGMNQPQHF
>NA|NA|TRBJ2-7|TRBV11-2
TGTGCCAGCAGCTCGATTAGCGGTTCTTACTACGAGCAGTACTTC
CASSSISGSYYEQYF
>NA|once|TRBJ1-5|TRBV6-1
TGTGCCAGCAGTGAAGACGGTGGGCGCAATCAGCCCCAGCATTTT
CASSEDGGRNQPQHF
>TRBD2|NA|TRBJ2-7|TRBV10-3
TGTGCCATCAGTGAGGGACTAGCGGGAGAGTACGAGCAGTACTTC
CAISEGLAGEYEQYF
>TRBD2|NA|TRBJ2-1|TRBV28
TGTGCCAGCAGTTCCACGGGCGGGAGTCACTACAATGAGCAGTTCTTC
CASSSTGGSHYNEQFF
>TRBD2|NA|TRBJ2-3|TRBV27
TGTGCCAGGCGTTCACTAGCGGGGGGGGGAGATACGCAGTATTTT
CARRSLAGGGDTQYF
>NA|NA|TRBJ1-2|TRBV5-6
TGTGCCAGCCGGGAGGGCCCCGCTAACTATGGCTACACCTTC
CASREGPANYGYTF
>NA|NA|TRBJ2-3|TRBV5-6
TGTGCCAGCAGCTTGGCCGATACGCAGTATTTT
CASSLADTQYF
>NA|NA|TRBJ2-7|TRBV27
TGTGCCAGCAGTTTCAGCAGGGAGGCTCACGAGCAGTACTTC
CASSFSREAHEQYF
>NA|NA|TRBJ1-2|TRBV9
TGTGCCAGCAGCGTAGGGGCGGGGATGATGGATGGCTACACCTTC
CASSVGAGMMDGYTF
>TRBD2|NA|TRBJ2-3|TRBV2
TGTGCCAGCAGTTGGACTAGCGGGTTCACAGATACGCAGTATTTT
CASSWTSGFTDTQYF
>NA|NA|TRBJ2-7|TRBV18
TGTGCCAGCTCCCCCACAGAGGACGAGCAGTACTTC
CASSPTEDEQYF
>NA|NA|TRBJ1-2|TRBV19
TGTGCCAGTAGAGGCAGGCCCTATGGCTACACCTTC
CASRGRPYGYTF
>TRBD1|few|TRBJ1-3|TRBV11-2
TGTGCCAGCAGCGTCCACAGGGGGCGTGTAAACACCATATATTTT
CASSVHRGRVNTIYF
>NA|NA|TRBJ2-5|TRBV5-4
TGTGCCAGCAGTCCCCCGACAGGACAAGAGACCCAGTACTTC
CASSPPTGQETQYF
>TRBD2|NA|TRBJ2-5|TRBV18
TGTGCCAGCTCACCAACTAGCGGAGCACAAGAGACCCAGTACTTC
CASSPTSGAQETQYF
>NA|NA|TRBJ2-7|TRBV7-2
TGTGCCAGCAGCCCACGCGTGGGGGTTACCTACGAGCAGTACTTC
CASSPRVGVTYEQYF
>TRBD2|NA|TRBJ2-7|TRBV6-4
TGTGCCAGCAGGGATGGAGGGGGACTAGCGGGAGGTTCGGCACCCTACGAGCAGTACTTC
CASRDGGGLAGGSAPYEQYF
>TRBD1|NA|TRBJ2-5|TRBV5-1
TGCGCCAGCAGCCGCGACAGGGCCCAAGAGACCCAGTACTTC
CASSRDRAQETQYF
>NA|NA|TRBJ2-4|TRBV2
TGTGCCAGCTCAAGGACGGGGGCAGCCAAAAACATTCAGTACTTC
CASSRTGAAKNIQYF
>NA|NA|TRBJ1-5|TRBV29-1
TGCAGCGTTGAGGTCAGGTCGGGGCAGCCCCAGCATTTT
CSVEVRSGQPQHF
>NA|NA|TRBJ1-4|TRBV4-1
TGCGCCAGCAGCCAAGATCTGGCAACTAATGAAAAACTGTTTTTT
CASSQDLATNEKLFF
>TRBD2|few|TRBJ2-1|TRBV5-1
TGCGCCAGCAGCTTGAGGCTAGCGGGGGGGTACAATGAGCAGTTCTTC
CASSLRLAGGYNEQFF
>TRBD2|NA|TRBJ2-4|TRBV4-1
TGCGCCAGCAGCCAGGGGTTAGCGGGAGGCTTGGCCAAAAACATTCAGTACTTC
CASSQGLAGGLAKNIQYF
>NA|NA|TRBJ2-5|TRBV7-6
TGTGCCAGCAGCTTAGACGGGACCGGGGAGACCCAGTACTTC
CASSLDGTGETQYF
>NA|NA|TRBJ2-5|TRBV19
TGTGCCAGTAGCAGACAGGTCGGTGAGACCCAGTACTTC
CASSRQVGETQYF
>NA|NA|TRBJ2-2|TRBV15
TGTGCCACCAGCAGAGATCATGGGCGCACCGGGGAGCTGTTTTTT
CATSRDHGRTGELFF
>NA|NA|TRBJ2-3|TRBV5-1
TGCGCCAGCAGCTTGCTCAGCACAGATACGCAGTATTTT
CASSLLSTDTQYF
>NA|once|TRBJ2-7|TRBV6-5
TGTGCCAGCACCGAGCCTGGGGGGATCGAGCAGTACTTC
CASTEPGGIEQYF
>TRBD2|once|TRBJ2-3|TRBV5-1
TGCGCCAGCAGCCGGACTAGCGGAGGGTTCACAGATACGCAGTATTTT
CASSRTSGGFTDTQYF
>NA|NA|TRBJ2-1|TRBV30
TGTGCCTCGGCCGGTTTAGGCATCACGAGCTCCTACAATGAGCAGTTCTTC
CASAGLGITSSYNEQFF
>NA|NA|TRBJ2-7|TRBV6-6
TGTGCCAGCAGTTACTCTTTCTACGAGCAGTACTTC
CASSYSFYEQYF
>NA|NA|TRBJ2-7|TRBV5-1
TGCGCCAGCAGCTTGGGGGGAGTTTCCGAGCAGTACTTC
CASSLGGVSEQYF